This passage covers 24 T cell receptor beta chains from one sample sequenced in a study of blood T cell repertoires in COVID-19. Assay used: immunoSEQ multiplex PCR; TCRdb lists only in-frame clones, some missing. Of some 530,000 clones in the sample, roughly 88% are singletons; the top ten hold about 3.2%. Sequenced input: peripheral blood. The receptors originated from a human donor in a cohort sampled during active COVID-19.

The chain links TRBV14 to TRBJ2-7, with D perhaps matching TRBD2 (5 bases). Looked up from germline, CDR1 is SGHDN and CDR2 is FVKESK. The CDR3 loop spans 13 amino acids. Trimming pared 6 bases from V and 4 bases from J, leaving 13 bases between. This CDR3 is CASRRTRDYEQYF. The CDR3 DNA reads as TGTGCCAGCAGGCGGACCCGGGATTACGAGCAGTACTTC.

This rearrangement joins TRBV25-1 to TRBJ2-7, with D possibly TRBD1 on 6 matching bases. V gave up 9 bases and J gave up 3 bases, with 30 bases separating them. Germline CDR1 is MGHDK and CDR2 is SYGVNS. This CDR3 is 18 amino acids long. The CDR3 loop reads CASRGGVQSSTTRYEQYF. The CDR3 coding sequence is TGTGCCAGTAGAGGGGGAGTCCAATCCTCTACGACCCGCTACGAGCAGTACTTC.

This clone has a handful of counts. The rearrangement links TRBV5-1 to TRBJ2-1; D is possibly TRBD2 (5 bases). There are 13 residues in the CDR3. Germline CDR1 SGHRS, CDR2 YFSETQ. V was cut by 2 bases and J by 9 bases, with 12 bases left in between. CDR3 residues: CASSFDGSGEQFF. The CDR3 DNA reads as TGCGCCAGCAGCTTCGACGGCAGCGGTGAGCAGTTCTTC.

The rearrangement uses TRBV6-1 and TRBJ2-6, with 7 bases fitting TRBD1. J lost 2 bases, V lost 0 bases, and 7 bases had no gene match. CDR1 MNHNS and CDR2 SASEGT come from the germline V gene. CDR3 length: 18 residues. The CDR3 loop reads CASSEATGVLAGANVLTF. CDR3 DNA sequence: TGTGCCAGCAGTGAAGCCACAGGGGTCCTGGCTGGGGCCAACGTCCTGACTTTC.

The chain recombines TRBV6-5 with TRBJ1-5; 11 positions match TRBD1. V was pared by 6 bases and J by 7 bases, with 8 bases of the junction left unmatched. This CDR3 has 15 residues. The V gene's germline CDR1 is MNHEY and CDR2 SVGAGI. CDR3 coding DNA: TGTGCCAGCAGAGCCTCCGGGACAGGGGGACAGCCCCAGCATTTT. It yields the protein CASRASGTGGQPQHF.

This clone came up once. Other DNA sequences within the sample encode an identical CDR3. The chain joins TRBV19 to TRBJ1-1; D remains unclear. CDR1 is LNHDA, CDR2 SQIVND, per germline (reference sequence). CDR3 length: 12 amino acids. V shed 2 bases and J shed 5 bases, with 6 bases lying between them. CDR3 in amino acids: CASSIRETEAFF. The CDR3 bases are TGTGCCAGTAGTATAAGAGAGACTGAAGCTTTCTTT.

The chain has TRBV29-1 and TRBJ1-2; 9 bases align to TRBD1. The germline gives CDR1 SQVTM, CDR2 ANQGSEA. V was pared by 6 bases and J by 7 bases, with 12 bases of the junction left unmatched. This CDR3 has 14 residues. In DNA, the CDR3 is TGCAGCGTGTCATCCCGGGACAGGGAACCTGGCTACACCTTC. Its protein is CSVSSRDREPGYTF.

The CDR3 sequence is CASSPDRFSYEQYF. CDR3 coding DNA: TGTGCCAGCAGCCCTGACAGGTTCTCCTACGAGCAGTACTTC. This rearrangement joins TRBV5-4 to TRBJ2-7, with D tentatively TRBD1 (6 bases). This CDR3 contains 14 residues. CDR1 and CDR2 (germline): SGHNT, YYREEE (reference sequence). V was pared by 4 bases and J by 0 bases, with 11 bases between.

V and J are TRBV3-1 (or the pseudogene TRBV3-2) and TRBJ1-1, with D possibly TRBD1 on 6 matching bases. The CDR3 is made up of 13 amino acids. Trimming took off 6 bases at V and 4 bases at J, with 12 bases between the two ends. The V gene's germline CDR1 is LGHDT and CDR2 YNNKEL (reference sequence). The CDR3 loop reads CASSPGAITEAFF. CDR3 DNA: TGTGCCAGCAGTCCAGGGGCCATCACTGAAGCTTTCTTT.

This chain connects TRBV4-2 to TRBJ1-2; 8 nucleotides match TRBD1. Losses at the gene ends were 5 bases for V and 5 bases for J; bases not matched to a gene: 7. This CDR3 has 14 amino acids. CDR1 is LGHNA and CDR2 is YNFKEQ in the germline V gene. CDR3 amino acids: CASSESQGGYGYTF. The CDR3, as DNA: TGTGCCAGCAGCGAATCACAGGGGGGATATGGCTACACCTTC.

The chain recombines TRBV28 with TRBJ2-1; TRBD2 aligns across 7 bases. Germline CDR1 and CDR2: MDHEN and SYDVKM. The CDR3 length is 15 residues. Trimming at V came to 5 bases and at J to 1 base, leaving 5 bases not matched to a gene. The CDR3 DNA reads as TGTGCCAGCAGTCCTAGCGGTTATTCCTACAATGAGCAGTTCTTC. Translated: CASSPSGYSYNEQFF.

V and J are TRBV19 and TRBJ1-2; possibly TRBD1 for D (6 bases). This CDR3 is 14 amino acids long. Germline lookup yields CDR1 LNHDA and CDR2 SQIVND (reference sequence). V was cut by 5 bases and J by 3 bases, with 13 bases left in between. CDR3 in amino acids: CASSWLGADYGYTF. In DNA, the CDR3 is TGTGCCAGTAGTTGGCTGGGGGCGGACTATGGCTACACCTTC.

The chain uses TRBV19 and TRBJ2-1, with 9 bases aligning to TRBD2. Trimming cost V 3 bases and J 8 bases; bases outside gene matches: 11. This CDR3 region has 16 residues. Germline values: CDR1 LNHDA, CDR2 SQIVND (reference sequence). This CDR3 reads CASSISAGGPHYEQFF. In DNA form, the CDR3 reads TGTGCCAGTAGTATTTCGGCGGGAGGGCCTCACTATGAGCAGTTCTTC.

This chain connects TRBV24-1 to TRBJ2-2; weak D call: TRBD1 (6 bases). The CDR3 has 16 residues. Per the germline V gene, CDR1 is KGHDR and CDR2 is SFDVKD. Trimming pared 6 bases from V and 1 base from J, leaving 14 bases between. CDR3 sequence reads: CATSKPTGLNTGELFF. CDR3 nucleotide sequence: TGTGCCACCAGTAAACCGACAGGATTGAACACCGGGGAGCTGTTTTTT.

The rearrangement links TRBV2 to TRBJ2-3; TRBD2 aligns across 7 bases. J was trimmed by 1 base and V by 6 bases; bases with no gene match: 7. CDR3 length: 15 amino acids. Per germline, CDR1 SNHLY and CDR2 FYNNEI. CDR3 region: CASRELASGTDTQYF. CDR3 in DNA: TGTGCCAGCAGAGAACTAGCGAGCGGCACAGATACGCAGTATTTT. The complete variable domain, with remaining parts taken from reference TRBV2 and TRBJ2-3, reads EPEVTQTPSHQVTQMGQEVILRCVPISNHLYFYWYRQILGQKVEFLVSFYNNEISEKSEIFDDQFSVERPDGSNFTLKIRSTKLEDSAMYFCASRELASGTDTQYFGPGTRLTVL.

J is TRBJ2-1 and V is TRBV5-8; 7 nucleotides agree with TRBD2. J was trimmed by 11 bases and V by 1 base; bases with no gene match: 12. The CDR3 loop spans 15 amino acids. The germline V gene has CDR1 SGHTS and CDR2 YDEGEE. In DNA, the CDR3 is TGTGCCAGCAGCTTGTCATCGGAGCGGGGCCGGAAGCAGTTCTTC. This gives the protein CASSLSSERGRKQFF.

CDR3 residues: CASTRGLSGANVLTF. CDR3 DNA sequence: TGTGCCAGCACACGGGGACTCTCTGGGGCCAACGTCCTGACTTTC. V usage is TRBV2 and J usage is TRBJ2-6, with D tentatively TRBD2 (6 bases). The CDR3 totals 15 residues. Germline loops: CDR1 SNHLY, CDR2 FYNNEI. The V end was cut by 7 bases, the J end by 0 bases, with 10 bases between.

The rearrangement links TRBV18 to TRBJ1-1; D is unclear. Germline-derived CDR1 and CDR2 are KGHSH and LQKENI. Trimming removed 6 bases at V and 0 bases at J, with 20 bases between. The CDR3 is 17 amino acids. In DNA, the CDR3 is TGTGCCAGCTCCCTGCGTCGGGAGGGTGGAATGAACACTGAAGCTTTCTTT. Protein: CASSLRREGGMNTEAFF. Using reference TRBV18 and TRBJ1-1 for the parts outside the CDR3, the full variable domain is NAGVMQNPRHLVRRRGQEARLRCSPMKGHSHVYWYRQLPEEGLKFMVYLQKENIIDESGMPKERFSAEFPKEGPSILRIQQVVRGDSAAYFCASSLRREGGMNTEAFFGQGTRLTVV.

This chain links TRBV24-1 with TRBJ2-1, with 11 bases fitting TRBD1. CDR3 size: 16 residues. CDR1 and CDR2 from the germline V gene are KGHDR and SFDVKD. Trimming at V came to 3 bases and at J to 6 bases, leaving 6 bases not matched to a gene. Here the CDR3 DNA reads TGTGCCACCAGTGATACCGGGACAGGGGGGTTCAATGAGCAGTTCTTC. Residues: CATSDTGTGGFNEQFF.

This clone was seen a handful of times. The CDR3 sequence is CASSPEGSTGELFF. CDR3 DNA sequence: TGCGCCAGCAGTCCGGAGGGGAGTACCGGGGAGCTGTTTTTT. The chain is built from TRBV5-1 and TRBJ2-2, with TRBD2 as a possible D gene (6 bases). Between the trimmed V and J ends, which lost 5 bases and 5 bases, there was a span of 13 bases. The germline gives CDR1 SGHRS, CDR2 YFSETQ. The length of the CDR3 is 14 residues.

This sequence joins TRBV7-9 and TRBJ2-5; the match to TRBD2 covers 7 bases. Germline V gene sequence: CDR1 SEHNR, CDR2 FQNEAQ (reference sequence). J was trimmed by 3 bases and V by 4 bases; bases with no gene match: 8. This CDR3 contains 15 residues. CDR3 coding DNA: TGTGCCAGCAGCTCCCTTGGGGCGGGGGAAGAGACCCAGTACTTC. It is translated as CASSSLGAGEETQYF.

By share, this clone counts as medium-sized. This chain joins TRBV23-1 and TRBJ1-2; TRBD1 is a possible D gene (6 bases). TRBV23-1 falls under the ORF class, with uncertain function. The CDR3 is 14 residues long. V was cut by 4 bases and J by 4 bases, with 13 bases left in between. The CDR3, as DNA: TGCGCCAGCAGTCTTTCGACAGGCCCCTATGGCTACACCTTC. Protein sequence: CASSLSTGPYGYTF.

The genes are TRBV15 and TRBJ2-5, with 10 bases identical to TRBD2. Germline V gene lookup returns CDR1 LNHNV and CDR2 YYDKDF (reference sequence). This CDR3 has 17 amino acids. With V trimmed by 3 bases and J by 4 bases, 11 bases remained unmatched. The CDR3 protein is CATSRPSGRVKGETQYF. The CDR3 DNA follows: TGTGCCACCAGCAGGCCTAGCGGGAGAGTAAAAGGAGAGACCCAGTACTTC.

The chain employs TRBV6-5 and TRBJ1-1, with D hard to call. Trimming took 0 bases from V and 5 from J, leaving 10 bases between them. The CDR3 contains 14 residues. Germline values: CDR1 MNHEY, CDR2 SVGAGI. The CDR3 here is CASSYSRGETEAFF. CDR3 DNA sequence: TGTGCCAGCAGTTACTCTCGCGGGGAGACTGAAGCTTTCTTT.